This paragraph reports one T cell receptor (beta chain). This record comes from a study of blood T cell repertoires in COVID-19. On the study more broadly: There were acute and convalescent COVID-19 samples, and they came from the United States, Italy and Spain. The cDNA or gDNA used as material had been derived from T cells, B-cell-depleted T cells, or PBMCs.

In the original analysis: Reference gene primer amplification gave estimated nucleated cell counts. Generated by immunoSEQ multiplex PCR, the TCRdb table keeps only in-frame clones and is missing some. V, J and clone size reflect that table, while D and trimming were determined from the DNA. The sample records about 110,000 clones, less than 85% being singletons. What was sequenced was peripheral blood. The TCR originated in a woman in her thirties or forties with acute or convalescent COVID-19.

The CDR3 nucleotides are TGCGCCAGCAGCCAAGGACAGGGGGTAAACAATGAGCAGTTCTTC. Translated, it gives CASSQGQGVNNEQFF. The chain links TRBV4-1 to TRBJ2-1; 9 positions match TRBD1. The ends lost 1 base at V and 5 bases at J; junction bases unmatched: 3. The CDR3 consists of 15 residues. The germline V gene has CDR1 MGHRA and CDR2 YSYEKL.